These 23 T cell receptor beta chains came from one sample sequenced in a study of cytomegalovirus exposure and HLA in healthy donors. Primers for the PCR totalled 60 Vbeta and 13 Jbeta. TCRdb's copy holds only in-frame clones and misses some; the assay was immunoSEQ multiplex PCR. The sample includes around 130,000 clones, 60% to 85% seen only once; the top ten take roughly 3%. The sample consisted of PBMCs. The receptor set was obtained from a man younger than 45 in good health and CMV-seronegative.

The V gene is TRBV7-9, the J gene TRBJ1-4; no definite D call. V was cut by 7 bases and J by 4 bases, with 13 bases left in between. Germline V gene data show CDR1 as SEHNR and CDR2 as FQNEAQ (reference sequence). The CDR3 covers 14 residues. The CDR3 region is CASTPSGSNEKLFF. The CDR3 region has the DNA TGTGCCAGCACCCCCTCGGGGAGTAATGAAAAACTGTTTTTT.

The V gene is TRBV4-1, the J gene TRBJ1-2; weak D call: TRBD1 (6 bases). This CDR3 region has 14 residues. Germline V gene lookup returns CDR1 MGHRA and CDR2 YSYEKL. V was shortened by 1 base and J by 3 bases, with 9 bases between the two germline ends. The CDR3 coding sequence is TGCGCCAGCAGCCAAGTAGGACAGTACTATGGCTACACCTTC. Amino acids: CASSQVGQYYGYTF.

The V call is TRBV2, the J call TRBJ1-1; the D is unclear. CDR3 length: 11 residues. Germline V gene data show CDR1 as SNHLY and CDR2 as FYNNEI. V lost 8 bases and J lost 4, with 8 bases in between. CDR3 bases: TGTGCCAGCCGGGAGGGCACTGAAGCTTTCTTT. It encodes CASREGTEAFF.

The rearrangement links TRBV7-3 to TRBJ1-1; D is undetermined. CDR3 length equals 15 residues. Germline V lookup: CDR1 SGHTA, CDR2 FQGTGA. Trimming left V 5 bases short and J 1 base short, with 14 bases between. The CDR3 DNA reads TGTGCCAGCAGCCCGATACTCATACCGAACACTGAAGCTTTCTTT. It encodes CASSPILIPNTEAFF.

CDR3 sequence: CASSRTGGSDTQYF. The DNA for the CDR3 is TGTGCCAGCTCTAGGACAGGGGGTTCGGATACGCAGTATTTT. J is TRBJ2-3 and V is TRBV2; the match to TRBD1 covers 10 bases. CDR1 is SNHLY, CDR2 FYNNEI, per germline. The trim removed 8 bases at V and 6 bases at J, leaving 8 bases unmatched. The CDR3 loop spans 14 amino acids.

V and J are TRBV7-2 and TRBJ2-5; 11 nucleotides line up with TRBD2. The J call may not be correct, given that the DNA end is closer to TRBJ2-7. Germline CDR1 and CDR2: SGHTA and FQGNSA. The CDR3 is 15 amino acids. The CDR3 here is CASKLSTSGSYEQYF. The CDR3 nucleotides read TGTGCCAGCAAGCTTAGTACTAGCGGGAGCTACGAGCAGTACTTC.

This clone came up a few times. The chain couples TRBV29-1 to TRBJ1-2; 7 positions agree with TRBD1. The CDR3 runs 14 residues. Unmatched junction bases numbered 12, after V lost 7 bases and J lost 4 bases. CDR1 and CDR2 from the germline V gene are SQVTM and ANQGSEA. The CDR3 DNA follows: TGCAGCGCCACAACCGGGACAGAATTCTATGGCTACACCTTC. It translates to CSATTGTEFYGYTF.

This clone was seen only a few times. The chain combines TRBV28 with TRBJ1-1; TRBD1 agrees at 7 bases. The CDR3 is 17 residues long. Germline V gene lookup returns CDR1 MDHEN and CDR2 SYDVKM. V lost 6 bases, J lost 1 base, and 14 bases stayed unmatched. CDR3 in DNA: TGTGCCAGCAGCGGCCTCGACAGGGTTAGTCGGAACACTGAAGCTTTCTTT. Protein: CASSGLDRVSRNTEAFF.

This chain links TRBV7-2 with TRBJ1-4, with 7 nucleotides matching TRBD1. CDR3 size: 15 residues. Trimming removed 3 bases from V and 8 bases from J; junction bases left unmatched: 9. The germline CDR1 and CDR2 sequences are SGHTA and FQGNSA. The CDR3 region has the DNA TGTGCCAGCAGCTTTACGACAGGGAGGAGAGAAAAACTGTTTTTT. The encoded protein is CASSFTTGRREKLFF.

The gene calls are TRBV7-9 and TRBJ2-1, with 10 bases aligning to TRBD2. This CDR3 spans 15 amino acids. The junction had 10 bases not matched to a gene; V was cut back by 5 bases and J by 9 bases. Germline V gene data show CDR1 as SEHNR and CDR2 as FQNEAQ (reference sequence). CDR3 in DNA: TGTGCCAGCAGCGACGAGCGGGAGGGCCCTAGTGAGCAGTTCTTC. Its translation is CASSDEREGPSEQFF.

The rearrangement joins TRBV28 to TRBJ1-5; no definite D call. Trimming removed 2 bases from V and 4 bases from J, with 9 bases in between. The CDR3 is made up of 14 amino acids. Germline V gene sequence: CDR1 MDHEN, CDR2 SYDVKM. Here the CDR3 reads CASSLAGGNQPQHF. CDR3 coding DNA: TGTGCCAGCAGTTTAGCCGGAGGAAATCAGCCCCAGCATTTT.

To note about this clone: The sample contains more than one DNA sequence encoding this CDR3. J is TRBJ2-7 and V is TRBV30; the D is unclear. Germline CDR1 GTSNPN, CDR2 SVGIG (reference sequence). V lost 1 base and J lost 3, with 4 bases in between. The CDR3 has 11 amino acids. The CDR3 nucleotides read TGTGCCTGGAGTGCCAGCTACGAGCAGTACTTC. Residues: CAWSASYEQYF.

The chain employs TRBV6-1 and TRBJ1-3; 8 nucleotides match TRBD1. The V gene's germline CDR1 is MNHNS and CDR2 SASEGT. The J segment lost 2 bases and the V segment lost 4 bases, leaving 7 bases of the junction unmatched. This CDR3 is 16 amino acids long. The CDR3 DNA reads TGTGCCAGCAGTGCCACTCGGACAGGGACTGGAAACACCATATATTTT. Its protein is CASSATRTGTGNTIYF.

The chain is built from TRBV5-6 and TRBJ2-1; TRBD2 agrees at 16 bases. Per the germline V gene, CDR1 is SGHDT and CDR2 is YYEEEE. The CDR3 spans 16 residues. Trimming at V came to 3 bases and at J to 7 bases, leaving 4 bases not matched to a gene. The CDR3 nucleotides read TGTGCCAGCAGCTCTCCGGGACTAGCGGGAGGGAATGAGCAGTTCTTC. Its protein is CASSSPGLAGGNEQFF.

This clone was seen just once. This sequence joins TRBV18 and TRBJ1-4, with D possibly being TRBD1 (6 bases). This CDR3 spans 18 amino acids. Germline CDR1 is KGHSH and CDR2 is LQKENI. With 2 bases removed from V and 4 bases from J, the gap between germline ends came to 20 bases. The CDR3 region has the DNA TGTGCCAGCTCACCAATGATACAGGGACACAATAGTAATGAAAAACTGTTTTTT. Amino acids: CASSPMIQGHNSNEKLFF.

The chain recombines TRBV11-2 with TRBJ1-2; D uncertain. With 8 bases removed from V and 2 bases from J, the gap between germline ends came to 9 bases. Germline assignment: CDR1 SGHAT and CDR2 FQNNGV. The CDR3 loop spans 12 amino acids. The CDR3 DNA is TGTGCCAGCCTGATAGAAAACTATGGCTACACCTTC. It encodes CASLIENYGYTF.

The gene calls are TRBV4-2 and TRBJ2-5; D is ambiguous. CDR1 is LGHNA, CDR2 YNFKEQ, per germline. There are 13 residues in the CDR3. Trimming cost V 4 bases and J 5 bases, with 11 bases left between them. The CDR3 loop reads CASSLLIAETQYF. Written as DNA, the CDR3 is TGTGCCAGCAGCCTCTTAATTGCGGAGACCCAGTACTTC.

V and J are TRBV2 and TRBJ2-3; tentative D call: TRBD2 (7 bases). This CDR3 contains 18 residues. With 4 bases removed from V and 6 bases from J, the gap between germline ends came to 26 bases. Germline CDR1 SNHLY, CDR2 FYNNEI. The chain's CDR3 is CASSGAPGNNRGGDTQYF. The CDR3 DNA reads TGTGCCAGCAGTGGGGCCCCCGGGAATAATAGGGGGGGGGATACGCAGTATTTT. The variable domain in full, with the rest retrieved from reference TRBV2 and TRBJ2-3, is EPEVTQTPSHQVTQMGQEVILRCVPISNHLYFYWYRQILGQKVEFLVSFYNNEISEKSEIFDDQFSVERPDGSNFTLKIRSTKLEDSAMYFCASSGAPGNNRGGDTQYFGPGTRLTVL.

The chain joins TRBV7-3 to TRBJ2-5; TRBD1 matches at 7 bases. The CDR3 totals 14 residues. Trimming took 4 bases from V and 5 from J; bases not matched to a gene: 7. Germline loops: CDR1 SGHTA, CDR2 FQGTGA. The CDR3 spells CASSSRGFPETQYF. Written as DNA, the CDR3 is TGTGCCAGCAGCTCCAGGGGGTTCCCTGAGACCCAGTACTTC.

The gene calls are TRBV5-1 and TRBJ2-5; the match to TRBD2 covers 8 bases. Germline trimming cut 1 base from V and 4 bases from J; bases unmatched to any gene: 3. Germline V gene lookup returns CDR1 SGHRS and CDR2 YFSETQ. The CDR3 extends over 14 amino acids. The DNA for the CDR3 is TGCGCCAGCAGCTTGTTCCTAGCGGGAGAGACCCAGTACTTC. This translates into CASSLFLAGETQYF.

This chain connects TRBV29-1 to TRBJ1-2; D gene unclear. The V end was cut by 6 bases, the J end by 5 bases, with 13 bases between. CDR1 and CDR2 (germline): SQVTM, ANQGSEA. CDR3 size: 12 residues. In DNA form, the CDR3 reads TGCAGCGTAAAGAGGACTATTTATGGCTACACCTTC. It encodes CSVKRTIYGYTF.

The V call is TRBV13, the J call TRBJ1-2; D uncertain. The CDR3 is 12 amino acids. Deletions cut 2 bases from V and 10 bases from J, with 11 bases between. Germline loops: CDR1 PRHDT, CDR2 FYEKMQ (reference sequence). The CDR3 sequence: CASSLMRGNYTF. DNA for the CDR3: TGTGCCAGCAGCTTAATGCGCGGGAACTACACCTTC.

The rearrangement links TRBV27 to TRBJ2-2; 13 bases map to TRBD2. This CDR3 is 16 amino acids long. The V segment lost 5 bases and the J segment 1 base; nucleotides outside the gene matches: 1. Germline loops: CDR1 MNHEY, CDR2 SMNVEV (reference sequence). The CDR3 coding sequence is TGTGCCAGCAGTCGACTAGCGGGGGGGAACACCGGGGAGCTGTTTTTT. The encoded protein is CASSRLAGGNTGELFF.